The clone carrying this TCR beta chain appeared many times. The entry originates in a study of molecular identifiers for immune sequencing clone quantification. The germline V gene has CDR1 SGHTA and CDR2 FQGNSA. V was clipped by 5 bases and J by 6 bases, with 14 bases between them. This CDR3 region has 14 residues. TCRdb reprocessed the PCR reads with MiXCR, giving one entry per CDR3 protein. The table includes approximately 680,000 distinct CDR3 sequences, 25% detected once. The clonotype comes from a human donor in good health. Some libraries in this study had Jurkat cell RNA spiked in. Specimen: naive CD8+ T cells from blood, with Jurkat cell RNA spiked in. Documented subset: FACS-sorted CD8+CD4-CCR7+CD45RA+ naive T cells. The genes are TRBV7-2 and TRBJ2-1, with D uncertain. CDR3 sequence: CASSPSPGGNEQFF. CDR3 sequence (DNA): TGTGCCAGCAGCCCAAGCCCGGGCGGCAATGAGCAGTTCTTC.